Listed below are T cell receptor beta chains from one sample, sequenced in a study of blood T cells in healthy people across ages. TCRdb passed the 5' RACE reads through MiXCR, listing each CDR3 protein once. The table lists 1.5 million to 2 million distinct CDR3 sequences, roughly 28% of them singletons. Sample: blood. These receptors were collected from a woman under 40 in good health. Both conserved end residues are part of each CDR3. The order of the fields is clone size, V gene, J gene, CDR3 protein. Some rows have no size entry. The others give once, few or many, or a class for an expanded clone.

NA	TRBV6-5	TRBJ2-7	CASKDGTGFSEQYF
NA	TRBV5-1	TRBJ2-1	CASSLMGEGGGEQFF
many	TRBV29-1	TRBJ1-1	CSAATRDRLEAFF
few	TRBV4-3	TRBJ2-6	CASSQPSGANVLAF
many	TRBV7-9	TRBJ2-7	CASNSGGEQYF
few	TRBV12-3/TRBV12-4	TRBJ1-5	CASTRNNQPQHF
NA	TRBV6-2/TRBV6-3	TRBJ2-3	CASSTRLLAGGRDTQYF
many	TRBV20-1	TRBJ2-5	CSATGTGGWETQYF
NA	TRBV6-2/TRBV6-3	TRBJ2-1	CASIRDTSRNGQFF
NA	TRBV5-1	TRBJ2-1	CASSFTSGGPGDEQFF
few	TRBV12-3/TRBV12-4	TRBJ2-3	CASSQSIPQYF
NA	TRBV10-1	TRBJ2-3	CASSPLTALTDTQYF
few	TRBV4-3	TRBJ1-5	CASSQDLGDGQPQHF
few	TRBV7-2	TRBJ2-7	CASSTLGAGGPREQYF
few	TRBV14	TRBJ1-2	CASSQQALGYGYTF
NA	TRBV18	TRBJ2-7	CASSPGKEAGDEQYF
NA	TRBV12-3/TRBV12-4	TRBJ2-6	CASSFAQGESGANVRTF
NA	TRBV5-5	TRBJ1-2	CTSSLGYDGYTF
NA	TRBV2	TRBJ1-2	CASIRQGAGYGYTF
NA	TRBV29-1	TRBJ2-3	CSVEGRATDTQYF
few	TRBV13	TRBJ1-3	CASSFHTERNTIYF
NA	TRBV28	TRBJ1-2	CASSLFGTGVDGYTF
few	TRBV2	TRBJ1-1	CASAPQDSRTEAFF
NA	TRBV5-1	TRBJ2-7	CVSRVQGSYEQYF
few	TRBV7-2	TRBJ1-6	CASSLEGTLTIPLHF
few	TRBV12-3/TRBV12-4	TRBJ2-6	CASSPIFPGANVLTF
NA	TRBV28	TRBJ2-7	CAGSPRTGKIRVQYF
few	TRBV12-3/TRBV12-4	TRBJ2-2	CASSFRGQGASGELFF
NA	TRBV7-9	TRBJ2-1	CVSSLAPYNERYF
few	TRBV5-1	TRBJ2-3	CAGVLGTSDTDTQYF
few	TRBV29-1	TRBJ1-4	CSVEDHNEKLFF
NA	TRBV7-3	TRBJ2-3	CASSLRAPSGGITDTQYF
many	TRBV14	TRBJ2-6	CASSQGVRVSGANVLTF
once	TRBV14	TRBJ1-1	CASSQLTGQGSNTEAFF
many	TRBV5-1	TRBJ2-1	CASSLDTPGANEQFF
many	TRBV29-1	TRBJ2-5	CSVEEGPGTQYF
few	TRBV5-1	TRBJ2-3	CASNPQDPGTDTQYF
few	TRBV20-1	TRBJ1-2	CSALADGRYYGYTF
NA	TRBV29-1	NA	CSVRGTNNMHEQYF
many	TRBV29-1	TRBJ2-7	CSVERREAPYEQYF
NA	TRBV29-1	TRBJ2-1	CSVGSEKGYNEQFF
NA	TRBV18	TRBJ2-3	CASSPYVPTSTDTQYF
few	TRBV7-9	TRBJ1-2	CASSQSRQSLYTF
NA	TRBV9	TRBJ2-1	CASSVGGGLPNEQFF
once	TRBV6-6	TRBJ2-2	CASSSSMATGELFF
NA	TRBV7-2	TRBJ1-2	CASSLAHSANYGYTF
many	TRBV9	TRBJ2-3	CASSVEGNTQYF
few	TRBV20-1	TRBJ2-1	CSALEGSSYNEQFF
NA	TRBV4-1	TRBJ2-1	CASSQSSGGAGNEQFF
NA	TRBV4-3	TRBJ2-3	CASSQLHGTDTQYF
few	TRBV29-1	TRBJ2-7	CSAGTSGSGRYEQYF
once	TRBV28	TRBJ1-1	CAGSSGGLTEAFF
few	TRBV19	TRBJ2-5	CASRMNSQETQYF
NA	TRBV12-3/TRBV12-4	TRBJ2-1	CASSSNPGTASYNEQFF
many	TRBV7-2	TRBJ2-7	CASSSYGGTGLGEQYF
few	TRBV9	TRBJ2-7	CASNGGTSGSSIREQYF
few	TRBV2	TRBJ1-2	CASRFDSTIGYTF
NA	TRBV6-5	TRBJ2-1	CASSYSSGLYNEQFF
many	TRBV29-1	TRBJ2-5	CSVVTSGEETQYF